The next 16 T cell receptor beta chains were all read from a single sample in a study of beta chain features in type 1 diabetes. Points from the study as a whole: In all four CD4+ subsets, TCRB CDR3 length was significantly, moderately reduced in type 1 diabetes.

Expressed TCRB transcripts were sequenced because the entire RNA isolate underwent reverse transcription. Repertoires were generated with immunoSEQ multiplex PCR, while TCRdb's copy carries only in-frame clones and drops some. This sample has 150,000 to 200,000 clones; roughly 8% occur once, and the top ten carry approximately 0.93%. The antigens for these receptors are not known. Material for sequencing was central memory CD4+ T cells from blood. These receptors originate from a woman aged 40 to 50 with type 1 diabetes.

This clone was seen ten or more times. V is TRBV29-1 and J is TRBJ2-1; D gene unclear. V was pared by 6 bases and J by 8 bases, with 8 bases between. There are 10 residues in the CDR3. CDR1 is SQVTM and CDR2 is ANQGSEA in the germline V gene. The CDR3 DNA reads TGCAGCGTGCTAGATTATGAGCAGTTCTTC. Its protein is CSVLDYEQFF.

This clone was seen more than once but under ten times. The CDR3 here is CASWRPGQPQHF. The CDR3 DNA reads TGTGCCAGCTGGAGGCCTGGACAGCCCCAGCATTTT. The chain joins TRBV6-5 to TRBJ1-5; no reliable D call. The CDR3 extends over 12 amino acids. V gave up 8 bases and J gave up 7 bases, with 12 bases separating them. The germline CDR1 and CDR2 sequences are MNHEY and SVGAGI.

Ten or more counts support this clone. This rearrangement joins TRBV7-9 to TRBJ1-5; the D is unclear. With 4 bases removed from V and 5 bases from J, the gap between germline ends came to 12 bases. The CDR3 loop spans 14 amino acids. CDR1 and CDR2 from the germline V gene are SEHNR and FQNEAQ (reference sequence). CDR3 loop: CASSSQTGDQPQHF. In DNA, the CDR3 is TGTGCCAGCAGCTCCCAAACGGGAGATCAGCCCCAGCATTTT. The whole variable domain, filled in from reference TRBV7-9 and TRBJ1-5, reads DTGVSQNPRHKITKRGQNVTFRCDPISEHNRLYWYRQTLGQGPEFLTYFQNEAQLEKSRLLSDRFSAERPKGSFSTLEIQRTEQGDSAMYLCASSSQTGDQPQHFGDGTRLSIL.

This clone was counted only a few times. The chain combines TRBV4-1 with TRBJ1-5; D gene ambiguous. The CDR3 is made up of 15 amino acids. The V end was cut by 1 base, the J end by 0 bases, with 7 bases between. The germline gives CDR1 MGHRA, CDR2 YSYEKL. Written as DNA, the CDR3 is TGCGCCAGCAGCCAAGGGAGTTATAGCAATCAGCCCCAGCATTTT. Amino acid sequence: CASSQGSYSNQPQHF.

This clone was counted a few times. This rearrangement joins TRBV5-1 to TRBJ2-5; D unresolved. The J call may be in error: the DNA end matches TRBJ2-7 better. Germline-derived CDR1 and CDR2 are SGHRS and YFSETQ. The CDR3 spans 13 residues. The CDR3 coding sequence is TGCGCCAGCAGCTTGGCCGGATACTACGAGCAGTACTTC. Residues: CASSLAGYYEQYF.

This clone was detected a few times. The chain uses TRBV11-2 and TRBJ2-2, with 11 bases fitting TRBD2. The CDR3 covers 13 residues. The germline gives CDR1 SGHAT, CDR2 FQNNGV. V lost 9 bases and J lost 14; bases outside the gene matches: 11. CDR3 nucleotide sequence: TGTGCCAGTCAAATAGCGGGAGGGGGTAGACTGTTTTTT. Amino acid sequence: CASQIAGGGRLFF.

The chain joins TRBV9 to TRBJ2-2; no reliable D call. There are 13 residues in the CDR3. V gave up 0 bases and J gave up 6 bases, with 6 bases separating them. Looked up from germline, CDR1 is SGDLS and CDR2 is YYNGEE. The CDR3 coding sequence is TGTGCCAGCAGCGTAGCTCCTTCCGGGGAGCTGTTTTTT. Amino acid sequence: CASSVAPSGELFF.

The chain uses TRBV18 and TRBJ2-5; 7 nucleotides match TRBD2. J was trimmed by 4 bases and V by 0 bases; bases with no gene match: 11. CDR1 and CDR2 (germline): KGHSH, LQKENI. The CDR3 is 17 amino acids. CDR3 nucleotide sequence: TGTGCCAGCTCACCACCGAGAGGACTAGGGGTTTTAGAGACCCAGTACTTC. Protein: CASSPPRGLGVLETQYF.

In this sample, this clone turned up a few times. The CDR3 DNA is TGTGCCAGCAGTATTCCCCGGGGGACTACGGGCTATGGCTACACCTTC. Protein sequence: CASSIPRGTTGYGYTF. The rearrangement links TRBV2 to TRBJ1-2; D perhaps matches TRBD1 (5 bases). V lost 5 bases and J lost 4, with 20 bases in between. Germline V gives CDR1 SNHLY, CDR2 FYNNEI. This CDR3 has 16 amino acids. The full variable domain, completed using reference TRBV2 and TRBJ1-2, is EPEVTQTPSHQVTQMGQEVILRCVPISNHLYFYWYRQILGQKVEFLVSFYNNEISEKSEIFDDQFSVERPDGSNFTLKIRSTKLEDSAMYFCASSIPRGTTGYGYTFGSGTRLTVV.

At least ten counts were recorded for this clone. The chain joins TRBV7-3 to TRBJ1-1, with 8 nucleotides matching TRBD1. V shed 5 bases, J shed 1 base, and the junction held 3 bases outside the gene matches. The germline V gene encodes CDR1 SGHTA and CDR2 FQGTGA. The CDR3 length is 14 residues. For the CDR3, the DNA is TGTGCCAGCAGCACCGGGACAGGGAACACTGAAGCTTTCTTT. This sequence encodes CASSTGTGNTEAFF.

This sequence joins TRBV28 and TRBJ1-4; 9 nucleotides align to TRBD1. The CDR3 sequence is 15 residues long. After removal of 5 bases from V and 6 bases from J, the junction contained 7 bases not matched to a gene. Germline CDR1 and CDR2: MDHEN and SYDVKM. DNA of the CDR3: TGTGCCAGCAGTCTCACGGGACAGGGTGATGAAAAACTGTTTTTT. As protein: CASSLTGQGDEKLFF.

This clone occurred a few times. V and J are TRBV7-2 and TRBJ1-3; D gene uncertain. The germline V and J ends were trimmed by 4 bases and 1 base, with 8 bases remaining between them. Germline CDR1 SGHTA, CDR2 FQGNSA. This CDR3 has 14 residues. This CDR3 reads CASSSPKSGNTIYF. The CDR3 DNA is TGTGCCAGCAGCTCGCCTAAGTCTGGAAACACCATATATTTT.

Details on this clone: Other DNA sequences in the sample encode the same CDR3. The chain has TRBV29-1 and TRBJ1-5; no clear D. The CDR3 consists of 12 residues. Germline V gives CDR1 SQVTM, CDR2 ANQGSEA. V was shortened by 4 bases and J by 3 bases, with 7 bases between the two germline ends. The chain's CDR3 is CSVGAVNQPQHF. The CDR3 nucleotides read TGCAGCGTTGGTGCAGTCAATCAGCCCCAGCATTTT.

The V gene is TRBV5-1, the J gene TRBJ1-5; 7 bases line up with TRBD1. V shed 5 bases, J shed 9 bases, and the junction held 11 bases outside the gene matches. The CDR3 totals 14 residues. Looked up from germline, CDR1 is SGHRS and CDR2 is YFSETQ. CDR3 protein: CASSPEGAQGPQHF. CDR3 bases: TGCGCCAGCAGTCCAGAGGGGGCCCAGGGGCCCCAGCATTTT. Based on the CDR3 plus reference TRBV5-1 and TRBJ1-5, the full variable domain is KAGVTQTPRYLIKTRGQQVTLSCSPISGHRSVSWYQQTPGQGLQFLFEYFSETQRNKGNFPGRFSGRQFSNSRSEMNVSTLELGDSALYLCASSPEGAQGPQHFGDGTRLSIL.

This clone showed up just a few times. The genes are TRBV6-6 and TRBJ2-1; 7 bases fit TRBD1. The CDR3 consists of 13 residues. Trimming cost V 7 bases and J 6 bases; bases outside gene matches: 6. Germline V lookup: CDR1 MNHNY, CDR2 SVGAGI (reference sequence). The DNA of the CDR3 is TGTGCCAGCACTAAGACAGGGACCAATGAGCAGTTCTTC. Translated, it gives CASTKTGTNEQFF.

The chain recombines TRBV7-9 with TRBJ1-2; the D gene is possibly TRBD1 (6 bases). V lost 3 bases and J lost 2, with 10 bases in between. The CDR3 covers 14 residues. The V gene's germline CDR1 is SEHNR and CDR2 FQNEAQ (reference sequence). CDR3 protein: CASSFSTGNYGYTF. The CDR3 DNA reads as TGTGCCAGCAGCTTTTCCACAGGGAACTATGGCTACACCTTC. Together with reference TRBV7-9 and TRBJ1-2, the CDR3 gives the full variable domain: DTGVSQNPRHKITKRGQNVTFRCDPISEHNRLYWYRQTLGQGPEFLTYFQNEAQLEKSRLLSDRFSAERPKGSFSTLEIQRTEQGDSAMYLCASSFSTGNYGYTFGSGTRLTVV.